This is a list of T cell receptor beta chains from one sample in a study of vaccination and CD4 T cells after COVID-19. These receptors' targets are unknown. TCRdb re-called the PCR reads with MiXCR, one entry per CDR3 protein. Among about 10,000 distinct CDR3 sequences listed, around 57% were seen once. The sequenced sample consisted of CD4+ T cells from blood, cultured in vitro. These receptors originate from a human donor who had recovered from COVID-19. Each CDR3 is given with its conserved first and last residue. D genes are given only for firm matches. Some rows have no size entry. The others give once, few or many, or a class for an expanded clone.

TRBV15	TRBJ2-1	few	TRBD2	CATSSLGSIGGDYNEQFF	TGTGCCACCAGCAGTTTAGGGTCAATTGGGGGGGATTACAATGAGCAGTTCTTC
TRBV6-1	TRBJ1-1	-	-	CASSPQGRRTEAFF	TGTGCCAGCAGTCCACAGGGAAGGAGAACTGAAGCTTTCTTT
TRBV2	TRBJ1-2	-	-	CASSVDRRGNYGYTF	TGTGCCAGCAGTGTCGACAGGCGGGGAAACTATGGCTACACCTTC
TRBV6-2/TRBV6-3	TRBJ2-3	medium-sized	-	CASTNPPGPPVQAQYF	TGTGCCAGCACCAACCCCCCGGGACCGCCGGTTCAAGCGCAGTATTTT
TRBV7-8	TRBJ2-5	few	-	CASSFSHQETQYF	TGTGCCAGCAGCTTCAGTCACCAAGAGACCCAGTACTTC
TRBV29-1	TRBJ2-6	-	-	CSARGISGANVLTF	TGCAGCGCTCGGGGCATCTCTGGGGCCAACGTCCTGACTTTC
TRBV6-5	TRBJ2-7	-	TRBD1	CASSYSGQGAYEQYF	TGTGCCAGCAGTTACTCGGGACAGGGGGCCTACGAGCAGTACTTC
TRBV11-2	TRBJ2-2	once	-	CASSPDPAGELFF	TGTGCCAGCAGCCCGGATCCGGCCGGGGAGCTGTTTTTT
TRBV15	TRBJ2-1	-	TRBD2	CATSRDRAGDNEQFF	TGTGCCACCAGCAGAGATCGGGCGGGGGACAATGAGCAGTTCTTC
TRBV10-2	TRBJ2-1	few	-	CASLADLYNEQFF	TGCGCCAGCTTGGCGGACCTATACAATGAGCAGTTCTTC
TRBV7-2	TRBJ1-6	-	-	CASSLETYSPLHF	TGTGCCAGCAGCTTAGAAACCTATTCACCCCTCCACTTT
TRBV6-1	TRBJ2-5	few	TRBD2	CASSVRGGEETQYF	TGTGCCAGCAGTGTGCGGGGGGGCGAAGAGACCCAGTACTTC
TRBV5-1	TRBJ1-1	-	-	CASSVTANTEAFF	TGCGCCAGCAGCGTTACAGCGAACACTGAAGCTTTCTTT
TRBV20-1	TRBJ2-3	-	-	CSARDLRGLGDTQYF	TGCAGTGCTAGAGATCTTAGGGGGTTGGGCGATACGCAGTATTTT
TRBV5-1	TRBJ2-1	-	TRBD2	CASSLGGGVDEQFF	TGCGCCAGCAGCTTGGGGGGAGGGGTCGATGAGCAGTTCTTC
TRBV6-1	TRBJ2-2	-	TRBD2	CASRKTSGSPGELFF	TGTGCCAGCAGGAAGACTAGCGGGAGTCCCGGGGAGCTGTTTTTT
TRBV23-1	TRBJ1-5	-	-	CASSQSGGPRVQPQHF	TGCGCCAGCAGTCAATCCGGTGGCCCCAGGGTTCAGCCCCAGCATTTT
TRBV20-1	TRBJ2-3	-	TRBD1	CSARDLFGTGFNTQYF	TGCAGTGCTAGAGATTTATTTGGGACAGGGTTTAATACGCAGTATTTT
TRBV2	TRBJ1-2	-	-	CASSVTGQGGYTF	TGTGCCAGCAGTGTTACAGGGCAAGGTGGCTACACCTTC
TRBV11-3	TRBJ1-1	-	-	CASCEGGLNTEAFF	TGTGCCAGCTGCGAGGGGGGTTTAAACACTGAAGCTTTCTTT
TRBV5-1	TRBJ1-6	-	TRBD1	CASSLEGAYNSPLHF	TGCGCCAGCAGCTTGGAGGGGGCTTATAATTCACCCCTCCACTTT
TRBV19	TRBJ2-1	-	-	CASSIGRNNEQFF	TGTGCCAGTAGTATTGGACGGAACAATGAGCAGTTCTTC
TRBV19	TRBJ1-2	-	-	CASAVDYPLATNYGYTF	TGTGCCAGCGCGGTGGACTACCCCCTTGCCACTAACTATGGCTACACCTTC
TRBV6-5	TRBJ2-7	-	-	CASSYSYTYEQYF	TGTGCCAGCAGTTACTCCTATACCTACGAGCAGTACTTC
TRBV18	TRBJ1-1	-	-	CASSPQGNTEAFF	TGTGCCAGCTCACCACAGGGGAACACTGAAGCTTTCTTT
TRBV25-1	TRBJ1-2	-	-	CASSSRTDGGYTF	TGTGCCAGCAGTTCCCGGACAGATGGTGGCTACACCTTC
TRBV5-1	TRBJ1-5	-	-	CASSLTFNQPQHF	TGCGCCAGCAGCTTGACATTCAATCAGCCCCAGCATTTT
TRBV7-2	TRBJ2-1	-	TRBD2	CASSPRTSGGSSYNEQFF	TGTGCCAGCAGCCCAAGGACTAGCGGGGGAAGCTCCTACAATGAGCAGTTCTTC
TRBV18	TRBJ2-1	-	-	CASSSGYNEQFF	TGTGCCAGCTCGAGTGGGTACAATGAGCAGTTCTTC